This TCR beta chain is drawn from a study of blood T cell repertoires in COVID-19. Background on the study: Samples of COVID-19 (acute and convalescent) were obtained from the United States, Italy and Spain. PBMCs, B-cell-depleted T cells, or T cells provided the cDNA or gDNA that made up the material.

Per the original data handling: Cell counts per sample came from amplifying reference gene primers. Profiling relied on immunoSEQ multiplex PCR, and the TCRdb table lists in-frame clones only, not all of them. V and J calls and clone size come straight from that table; D and trimming were deduced from the DNA. The sample has about 200,000 clones; more than 75% are singletons. Sequenced: peripheral blood. The receptor was derived from a human donor in a cohort sampled during active COVID-19.

The CDR3 nucleotides read TGTGCCAGCAGCTCTGCGATGAACACTGAAGCTTTCTTT. Protein sequence: CASSSAMNTEAFF. The chain employs TRBV7-2 and TRBJ1-1, with D unresolved. The CDR3 runs to 13 residues. Per germline, CDR1 SGHTA and CDR2 FQGNSA. V was trimmed by 4 bases and J by 0 bases, leaving 6 bases between them. Looking up the rest from reference TRBV7-2 and TRBJ1-1 gives the full variable domain: GAGVSQSPSNKVTEKGKDVELRCDPISGHTALYWYRQSLGQGLEFLIYFQGNSAPDKSGLPSDRFSAERTGGSVSTLTIQRTQQEDSAVYLCASSSAMNTEAFFGQGTRLTVV.